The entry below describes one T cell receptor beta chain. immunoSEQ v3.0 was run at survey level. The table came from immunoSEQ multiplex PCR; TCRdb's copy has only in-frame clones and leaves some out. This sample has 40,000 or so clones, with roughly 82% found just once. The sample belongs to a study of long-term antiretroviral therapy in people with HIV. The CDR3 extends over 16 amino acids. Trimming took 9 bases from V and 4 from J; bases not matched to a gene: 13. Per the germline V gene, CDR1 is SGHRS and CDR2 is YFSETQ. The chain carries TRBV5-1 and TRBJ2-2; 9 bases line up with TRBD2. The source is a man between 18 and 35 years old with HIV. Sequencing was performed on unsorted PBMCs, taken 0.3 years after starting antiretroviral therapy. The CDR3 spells CATYPLAGAGTGELFF. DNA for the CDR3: TGCGCCACCTACCCCTTAGCGGGAGCGGGCACCGGGGAGCTGTTTTTT.